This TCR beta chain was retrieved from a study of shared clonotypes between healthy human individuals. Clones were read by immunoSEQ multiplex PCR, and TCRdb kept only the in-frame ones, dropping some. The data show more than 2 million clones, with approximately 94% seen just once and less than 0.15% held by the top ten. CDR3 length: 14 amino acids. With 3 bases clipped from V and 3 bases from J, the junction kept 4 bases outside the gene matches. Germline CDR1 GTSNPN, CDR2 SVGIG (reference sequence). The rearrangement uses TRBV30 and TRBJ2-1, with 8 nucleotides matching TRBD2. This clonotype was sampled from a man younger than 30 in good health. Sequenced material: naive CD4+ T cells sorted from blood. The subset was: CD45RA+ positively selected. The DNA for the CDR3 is TGTGCCTGGAGGCTAGCGGGCATCTACAATGAGCAGTTCTTC. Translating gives CAWRLAGIYNEQFF.